This T cell receptor beta chain came from a study of T cells in Graves' hyperthyroidism and ophthalmopathy. Amplified TCR beta CDR3 regions derived from RNA transcripts. First-round RT-PCR targeting the TCR CDR3 was performed with the HTBI primer set. TCRdb ran MiXCR on the multiplex PCR reads and lists one entry per CDR3 protein. Of roughly 580,000 distinct CDR3 sequences in the sample, roughly 46% were seen once. This clonotype originated in a woman aged 18 to 35 with Graves' hyperthyroidism. The sequencing sample was made of peripheral blood or thyroid tissue (not recorded which).

The CDR3 reads CATETGWGTDTQYF. The CDR3 DNA sequence: TGTGCCACAGAAACAGGATGGGGCACAGATACGCAGTATTTT. This chain connects TRBV10-3 to TRBJ2-3, with D tentatively TRBD1 (5 bases). With 10 bases removed from V and 1 base from J, the gap between germline ends came to 15 bases. In germline, CDR1 is ENHRY, CDR2 SYGVKD. The CDR3 loop spans 14 amino acids.